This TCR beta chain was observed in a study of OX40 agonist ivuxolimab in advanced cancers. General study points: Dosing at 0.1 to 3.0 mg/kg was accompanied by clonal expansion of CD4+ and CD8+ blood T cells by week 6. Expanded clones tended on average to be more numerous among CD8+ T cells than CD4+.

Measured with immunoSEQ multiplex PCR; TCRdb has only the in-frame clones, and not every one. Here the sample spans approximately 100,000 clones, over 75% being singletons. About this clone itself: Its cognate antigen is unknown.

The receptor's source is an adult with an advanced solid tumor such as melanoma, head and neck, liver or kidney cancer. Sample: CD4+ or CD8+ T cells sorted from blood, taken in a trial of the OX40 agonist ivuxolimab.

CDR3 in amino acids: CASSPVLGGSYEQYF. CDR3 sequence (DNA): TGTGCCAGCAGCCCGGTTTTGGGGGGGTCGTACGAGCAGTACTTC. The rearrangement links TRBV28 to TRBJ2-7; 7 nucleotides match TRBD2. The CDR3 consists of 15 residues. Germline trimming cut 6 bases from V and 4 bases from J; bases unmatched to any gene: 12. Germline values: CDR1 MDHEN, CDR2 SYDVKM.